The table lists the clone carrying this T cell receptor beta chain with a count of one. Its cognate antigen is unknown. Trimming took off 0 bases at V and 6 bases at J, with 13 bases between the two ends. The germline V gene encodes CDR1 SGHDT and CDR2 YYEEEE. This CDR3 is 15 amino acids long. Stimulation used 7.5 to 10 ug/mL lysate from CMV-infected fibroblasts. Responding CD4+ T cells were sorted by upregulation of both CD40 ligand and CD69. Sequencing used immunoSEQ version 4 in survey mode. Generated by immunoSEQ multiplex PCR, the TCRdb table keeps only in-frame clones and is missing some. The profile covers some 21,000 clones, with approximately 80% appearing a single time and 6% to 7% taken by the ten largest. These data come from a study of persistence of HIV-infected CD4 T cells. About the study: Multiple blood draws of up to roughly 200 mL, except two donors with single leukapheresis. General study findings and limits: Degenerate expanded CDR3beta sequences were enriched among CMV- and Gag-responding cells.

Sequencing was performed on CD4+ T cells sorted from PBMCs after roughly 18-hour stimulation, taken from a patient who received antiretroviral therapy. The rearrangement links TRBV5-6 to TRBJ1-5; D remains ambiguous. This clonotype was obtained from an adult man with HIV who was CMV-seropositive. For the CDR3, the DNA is TGTGCCAGCAGCTTGGGGTGGGAAGGGAGTCAGCCCCAGCATTTT. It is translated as CASSLGWEGSQPQHF. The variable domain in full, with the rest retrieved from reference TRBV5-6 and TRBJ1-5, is DAGVTQSPTHLIKTRGQQVTLRCSPKSGHDTVSWYQQALGQGPQFIFQYYEEEERQRGNFPDRFSGHQFPNYSSELNVNALLLGDSALYLCASSLGWEGSQPQHFGDGTRLSIL.